This TCR beta chain emerged from a study of beta chain features in type 1 diabetes. Notes on the study in general: Junctions at VDJ sites from type 1 diabetes patients had fewer insertions and more deletions.

Sorting of CD4+ naive, central memory, regulatory and stem cell-like memory cells was performed via CD45RO/CCR7/CD25/CD127/CD95/CD27. Expressed TCRB transcripts were sequenced, since all the RNA that had been isolated was reverse transcribed. The data were produced by immunoSEQ multiplex PCR, yet TCRdb's version contains in-frame clones alone and is incomplete. The table includes hundreds of thousands of clones, roughly a sixth detected once. To note about this clone: Its antigen is unknown.

Specimen: naive CD4+ T cells from blood. The origin of this receptor is a young man in good health.

CDR3 loop: CASSVTSGSVDTQYF. The CDR3 DNA is TGTGCCAGCAGCGTAACTAGCGGGAGCGTCGATACGCAGTATTTT. V gene TRBV9 combines with J gene TRBJ2-3; 11 bases agree with TRBD2. V was pared by 1 base and J by 6 bases, with 4 bases of the junction left unmatched. The CDR3 has 15 residues. Germline assignment: CDR1 SGDLS and CDR2 YYNGEE.